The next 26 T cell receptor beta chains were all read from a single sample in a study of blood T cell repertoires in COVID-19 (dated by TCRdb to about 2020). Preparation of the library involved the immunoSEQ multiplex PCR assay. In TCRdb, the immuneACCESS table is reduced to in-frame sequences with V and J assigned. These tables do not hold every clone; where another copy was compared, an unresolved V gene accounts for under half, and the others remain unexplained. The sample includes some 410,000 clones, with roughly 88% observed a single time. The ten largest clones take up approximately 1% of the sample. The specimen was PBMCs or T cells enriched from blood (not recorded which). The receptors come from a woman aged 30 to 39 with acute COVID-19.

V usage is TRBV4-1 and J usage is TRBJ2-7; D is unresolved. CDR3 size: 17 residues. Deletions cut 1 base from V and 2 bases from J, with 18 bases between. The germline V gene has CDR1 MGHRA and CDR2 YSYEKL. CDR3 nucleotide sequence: TGCGCCAGCAGCCAAGTGGTGTGGGCAGCCGCAACCTACGAGCAGTACTTC. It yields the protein CASSQVVWAAATYEQYF.

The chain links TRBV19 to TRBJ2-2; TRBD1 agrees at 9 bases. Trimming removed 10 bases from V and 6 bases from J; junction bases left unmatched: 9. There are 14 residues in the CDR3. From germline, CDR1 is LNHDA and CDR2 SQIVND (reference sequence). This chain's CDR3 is CATVDRGKSGELFF. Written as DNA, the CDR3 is TGTGCCACCGTAGACAGGGGGAAATCCGGGGAGCTGTTTTTT.

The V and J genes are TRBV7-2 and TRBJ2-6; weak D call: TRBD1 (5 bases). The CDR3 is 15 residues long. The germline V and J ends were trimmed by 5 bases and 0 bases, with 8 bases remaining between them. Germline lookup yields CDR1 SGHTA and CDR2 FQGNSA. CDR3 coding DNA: TGTGCCAGCAGCGGGGCACTCTCTGGGGCCAACGTCCTGACTTTC. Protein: CASSGALSGANVLTF.

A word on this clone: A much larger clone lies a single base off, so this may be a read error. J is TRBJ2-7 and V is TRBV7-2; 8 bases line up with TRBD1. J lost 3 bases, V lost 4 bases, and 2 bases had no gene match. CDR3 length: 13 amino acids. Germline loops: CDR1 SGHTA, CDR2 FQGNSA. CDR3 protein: CASSYDRGYEQYF. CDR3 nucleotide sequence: TGTGCCAGCAGCTACGACAGGGGCTACGAGCAGTACTTC.

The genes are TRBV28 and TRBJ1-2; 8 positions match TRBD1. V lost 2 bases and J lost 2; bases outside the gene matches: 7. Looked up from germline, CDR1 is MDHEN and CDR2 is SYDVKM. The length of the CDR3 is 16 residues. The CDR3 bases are TGTGCCAGCAGTTTACTCGTGGACAGGGCCAACTATGGCTACACCTTC. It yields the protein CASSLLVDRANYGYTF.

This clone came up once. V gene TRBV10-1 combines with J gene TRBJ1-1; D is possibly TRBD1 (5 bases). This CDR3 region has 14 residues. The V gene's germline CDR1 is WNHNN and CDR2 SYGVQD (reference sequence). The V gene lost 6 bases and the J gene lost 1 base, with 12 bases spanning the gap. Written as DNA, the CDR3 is TGCGCCAGCAGAGCCGGGACTTCGAACACTGAAGCTTTCTTT. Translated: CASRAGTSNTEAFF.

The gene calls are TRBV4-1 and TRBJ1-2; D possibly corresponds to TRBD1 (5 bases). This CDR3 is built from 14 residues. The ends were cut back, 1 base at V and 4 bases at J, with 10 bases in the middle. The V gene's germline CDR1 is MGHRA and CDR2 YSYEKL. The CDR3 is CASSQVGGFYGYTF. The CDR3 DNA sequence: TGCGCCAGCAGCCAAGTTGGGGGGTTCTATGGCTACACCTTC.

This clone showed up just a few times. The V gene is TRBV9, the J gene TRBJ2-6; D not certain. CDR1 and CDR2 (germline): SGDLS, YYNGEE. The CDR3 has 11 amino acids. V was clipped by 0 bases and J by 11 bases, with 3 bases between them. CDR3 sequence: CASSVEHVLTF. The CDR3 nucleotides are TGTGCCAGCAGCGTAGAGCACGTCCTGACTTTC.

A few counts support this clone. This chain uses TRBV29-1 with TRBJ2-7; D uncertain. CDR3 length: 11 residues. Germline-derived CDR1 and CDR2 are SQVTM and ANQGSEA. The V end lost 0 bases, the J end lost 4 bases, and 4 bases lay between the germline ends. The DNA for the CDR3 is TGCAGCGTTGAAGATCAGTACGAGCAGTACTTC. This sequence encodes CSVEDQYEQYF.

The CDR3 sequence: CASSIRFPGATEAFF. CDR3 sequence (DNA): TGTGCCAGTAGTATCAGGTTCCCAGGGGCCACTGAAGCTTTCTTT. The chain links TRBV19 to TRBJ1-1; a possible D gene is TRBD1 (6 bases). V was cut by 3 bases and J by 4 bases, with 15 bases left in between. The CDR3 is made up of 15 amino acids. Germline V gene lookup returns CDR1 LNHDA and CDR2 SQIVND (reference sequence).

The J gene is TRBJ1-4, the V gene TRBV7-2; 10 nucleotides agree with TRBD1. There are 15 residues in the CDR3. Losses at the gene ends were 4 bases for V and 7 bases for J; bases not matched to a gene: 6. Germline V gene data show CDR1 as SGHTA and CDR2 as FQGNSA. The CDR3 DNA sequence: TGTGCCAGCAGCTGGAACCGGGACAGGGGTGAAAAACTGTTTTTT. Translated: CASSWNRDRGEKLFF.

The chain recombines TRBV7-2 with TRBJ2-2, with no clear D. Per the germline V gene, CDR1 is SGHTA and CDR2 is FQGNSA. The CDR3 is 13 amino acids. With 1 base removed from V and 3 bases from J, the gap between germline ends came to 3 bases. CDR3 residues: CASSLGDTGELFF. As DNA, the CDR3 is TGTGCCAGCAGCTTAGGCGACACCGGGGAGCTGTTTTTT.

The CDR3, as DNA: TGTGCCAGCAGACGGACTAGCGGGGGCCCCTACGAGCAGTACTTC. It codes for CASRRTSGGPYEQYF. The chain is built from TRBV2 and TRBJ2-7, with TRBD2 matching over 13 bases. With V trimmed by 6 bases and J by 2 bases, 4 bases remained unmatched. The CDR3 extends over 15 amino acids. Germline CDR1 SNHLY, CDR2 FYNNEI.

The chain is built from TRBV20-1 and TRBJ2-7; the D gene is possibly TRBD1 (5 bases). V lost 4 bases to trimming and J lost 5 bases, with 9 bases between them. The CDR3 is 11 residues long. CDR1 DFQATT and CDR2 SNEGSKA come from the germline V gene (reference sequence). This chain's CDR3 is CSATDIDEQYF. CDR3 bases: TGCAGTGCTACGGACATTGACGAGCAGTACTTC.

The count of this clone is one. The CDR3 region is CASSLSAGSAGELFF. The CDR3 DNA follows: TGTGCCAGCAGTTTATCGGCAGGGTCGGCCGGGGAGCTGTTTTTT. The chain combines TRBV27 with TRBJ2-2; weak D call: TRBD1 (5 bases). The germline CDR1 and CDR2 sequences are MNHEY and SMNVEV (reference sequence). V lost 0 bases and J lost 6, with 11 bases in between. This CDR3 region has 15 residues.

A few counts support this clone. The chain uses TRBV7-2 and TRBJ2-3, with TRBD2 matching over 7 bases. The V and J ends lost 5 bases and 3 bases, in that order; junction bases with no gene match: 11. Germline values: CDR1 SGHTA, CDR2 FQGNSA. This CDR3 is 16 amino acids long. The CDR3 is CASSPQRGLPTDTQYF. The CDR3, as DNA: TGTGCCAGCAGCCCACAGCGGGGCCTCCCGACAGATACGCAGTATTTT.

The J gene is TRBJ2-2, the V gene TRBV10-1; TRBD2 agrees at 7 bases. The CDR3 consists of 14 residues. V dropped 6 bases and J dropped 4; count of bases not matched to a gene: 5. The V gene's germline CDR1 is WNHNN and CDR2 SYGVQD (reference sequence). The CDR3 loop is CASRGLVGTGELFF. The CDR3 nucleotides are TGCGCCAGCAGAGGACTAGTGGGCACCGGGGAGCTGTTTTTT.

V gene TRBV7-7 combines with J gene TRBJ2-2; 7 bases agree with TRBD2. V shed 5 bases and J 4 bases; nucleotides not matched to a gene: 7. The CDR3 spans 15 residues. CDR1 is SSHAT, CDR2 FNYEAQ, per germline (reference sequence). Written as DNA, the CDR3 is TGTGCCAGCAGCGAGACTAGCTTTGCCACCGGGGAGCTGTTTTTT. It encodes CASSETSFATGELFF.

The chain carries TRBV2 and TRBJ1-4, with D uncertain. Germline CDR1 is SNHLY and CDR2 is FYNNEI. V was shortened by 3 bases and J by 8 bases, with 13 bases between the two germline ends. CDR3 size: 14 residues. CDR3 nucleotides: TGTGCCAGCAGTGACCCTGGCCAGGTCGAAAAACTGTTTTTT. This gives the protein CASSDPGQVEKLFF. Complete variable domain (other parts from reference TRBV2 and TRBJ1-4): EPEVTQTPSHQVTQMGQEVILRCVPISNHLYFYWYRQILGQKVEFLVSFYNNEISEKSEIFDDQFSVERPDGSNFTLKIRSTKLEDSAMYFCASSDPGQVEKLFFGSGTQLSVL.

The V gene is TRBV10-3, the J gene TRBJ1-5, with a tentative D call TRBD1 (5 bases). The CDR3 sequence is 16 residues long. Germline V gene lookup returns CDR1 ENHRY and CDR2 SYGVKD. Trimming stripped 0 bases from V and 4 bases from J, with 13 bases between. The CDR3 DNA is TGTGCCATCAGTGAGTCAAGGGGCAGCTCTAATCAGCCCCAGCATTTT. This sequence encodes CAISESRGSSNQPQHF.

The CDR3 loop reads CASSQARGQIYGYTF. For the CDR3, the DNA is TGCGCCAGCAGCCAAGCCCGGGGACAGATCTATGGCTACACCTTC. The chain employs TRBV4-3 and TRBJ1-2, with 7 bases aligning to TRBD1. The CDR3 spans 15 residues. Trimming cost V 1 base and J 4 bases; bases outside gene matches: 6. Germline-derived CDR1 and CDR2 are LGHNA and YSLEER.

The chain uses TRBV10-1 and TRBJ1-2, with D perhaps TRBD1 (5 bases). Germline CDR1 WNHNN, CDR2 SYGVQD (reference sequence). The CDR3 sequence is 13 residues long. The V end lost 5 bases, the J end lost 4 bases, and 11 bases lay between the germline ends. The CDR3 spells CASSRDSTYGYTF. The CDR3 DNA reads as TGCGCCAGCAGTCGTGACAGCACCTATGGCTACACCTTC.

This CDR3 reads CASSPRDDNEQFF. For the CDR3, the DNA is TGCGCCAGCAGCCCCCGGGATGACAATGAGCAGTTCTTC. This sequence joins TRBV5-1 and TRBJ2-1; D is possibly TRBD2 (5 bases). Trimming took off 4 bases at V and 5 bases at J, with 10 bases between the two ends. Germline V lookup: CDR1 SGHRS, CDR2 YFSETQ. This CDR3 is 13 amino acids long. Variable domain in full (rest from reference TRBV5-1 and TRBJ2-1): KAGVTQTPRYLIKTRGQQVTLSCSPISGHRSVSWYQQTPGQGLQFLFEYFSETQRNKGNFPGRFSGRQFSNSRSEMNVSTLELGDSALYLCASSPRDDNEQFFGPGTRLTVL.

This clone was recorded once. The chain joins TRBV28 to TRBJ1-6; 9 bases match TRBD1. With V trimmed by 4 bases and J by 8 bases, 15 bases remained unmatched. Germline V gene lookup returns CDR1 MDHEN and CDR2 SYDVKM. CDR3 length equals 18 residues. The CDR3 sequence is CASSYVQGANIPYSPLHF. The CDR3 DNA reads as TGTGCCAGCAGTTACGTACAGGGGGCTAACATCCCTTATTCACCCCTCCACTTT.

CDR3 amino acids: CAWSVGGVEAFF. The DNA of the CDR3 is TGTGCCTGGAGTGTAGGGGGGGTCGAAGCTTTCTTT. J is TRBJ1-1 and V is TRBV30, with a tentative D call TRBD1 (6 bases). V gave up 0 bases and J gave up 8 bases, with 10 bases separating them. The length of the CDR3 is 12 residues. The germline CDR1 and CDR2 sequences are GTSNPN and SVGIG (reference sequence).

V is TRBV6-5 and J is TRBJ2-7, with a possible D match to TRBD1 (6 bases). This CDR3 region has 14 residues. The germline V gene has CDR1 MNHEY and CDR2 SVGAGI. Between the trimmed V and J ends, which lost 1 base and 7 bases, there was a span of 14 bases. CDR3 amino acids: CASSYWAGVGEQYF. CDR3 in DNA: TGTGCCAGCAGTTACTGGGCAGGGGTTGGGGAGCAGTACTTC.